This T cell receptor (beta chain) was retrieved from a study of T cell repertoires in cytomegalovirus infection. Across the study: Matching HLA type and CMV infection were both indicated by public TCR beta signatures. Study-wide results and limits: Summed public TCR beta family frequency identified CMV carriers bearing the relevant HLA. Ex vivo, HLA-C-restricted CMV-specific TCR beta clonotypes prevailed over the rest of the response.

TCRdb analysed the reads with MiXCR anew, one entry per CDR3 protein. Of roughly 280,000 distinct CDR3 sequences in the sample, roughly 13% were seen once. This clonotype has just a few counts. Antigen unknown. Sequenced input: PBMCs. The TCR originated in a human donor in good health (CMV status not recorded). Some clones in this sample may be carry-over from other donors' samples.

CDR3 DNA: TGCAGTGCTAGAAGCCGGGCCCAAGGGGGGACAGATACGCAGTATTTT. Its protein is CSARSRAQGGTDTQYF. The chain recombines TRBV20-1 with TRBJ2-3; D may match TRBD1 or TRBD2 (6 bases each). CDR3 length: 16 amino acids. Germline assignment: CDR1 DFQATT and CDR2 SNEGSKA (reference sequence). V was pared by 2 bases and J by 3 bases, with 18 bases between.